These T cell receptor beta chains were read from a single sample in a study of T cell clones after liver transplantation. Assay: immunoSEQ multiplex PCR; the TCRdb copy retains only in-frame clones and omits some. This sample has 93,000 or so clones; about 86% occur once, and the top ten carry roughly 2.8%. The specimen was CD4+ T cells from blood, collected approximately 50 months after liver transplant. These receptors were obtained from a human patient who received a liver transplant. Certain T cells may be donor cells from the graft. CDR3s include the opening cysteine and the closing phenylalanine or tryptophan. Fields, in order: V gene, J gene, CDR3 length, D gene, clone size, CDR3 DNA, CDR3 protein. D genes are given only for firm matches. Rows give clone size only sometimes, using once, few, many, or a class for an expanded clone.

v_call: TRBV6-5; j_call: TRBJ2-3; cdr3_length: 14; d_call: TRBD1; clone_size: few; cdr3_nt: TGTGCCAGCAGGCAACAGGGGGCGGTGGATACGCAGTATTTT; cdr3_aa: CASRQQGAVDTQYF
v_call: TRBV7-7; j_call: TRBJ1-1; cdr3_length: 16; d_call: TRBD1; clone_size: few; cdr3_nt: TGTGCCAGCAGCCCAATAGGGGGGACAGGGCTGACTGAAGCTTTCTTT; cdr3_aa: CASSPIGGTGLTEAFF
v_call: TRBV28; j_call: TRBJ1-1; cdr3_length: 14; d_call: -; clone_size: once; cdr3_nt: TGTGCCAGCAGTTCCCTCCCTCCGAACACTGAAGCTTTCTTT; cdr3_aa: CASSSLPPNTEAFF
v_call: TRBV6-1; j_call: TRBJ2-5; cdr3_length: 16; d_call: TRBD2; clone_size: -; cdr3_nt: TGTGCCAGCAGTGAAGTGATACTAGCGGGACCAGAGACCCAGTACTTC; cdr3_aa: CASSEVILAGPETQYF
v_call: TRBV7-2; j_call: TRBJ2-5; cdr3_length: 14; d_call: -; clone_size: few; cdr3_nt: TGTGCCAGCAGCTTAGTATCCAGGCAAGAGACCCAGTACTTC; cdr3_aa: CASSLVSRQETQYF
v_call: TRBV19; j_call: TRBJ2-1; cdr3_length: 15; d_call: TRBD2; clone_size: once; cdr3_nt: TGTGCCAGTAGTATCGGGCGACTAGCGGGGGATGAGCAGTTCTTC; cdr3_aa: CASSIGRLAGDEQFF
v_call: TRBV10-2; j_call: TRBJ2-3; cdr3_length: 14; d_call: -; clone_size: -; cdr3_nt: TGCGCCAGCAGTGAATCCGGTTTCGCAGATACGCAGTATTTT; cdr3_aa: CASSESGFADTQYF
v_call: TRBV7-2; j_call: TRBJ1-3; cdr3_length: 14; d_call: TRBD1; clone_size: -; cdr3_nt: TGTGCCAGCAGGTTAGGGGGCCTCGGAAACACCATATATTTT; cdr3_aa: CASRLGGLGNTIYF
v_call: TRBV5-1; j_call: TRBJ2-7; cdr3_length: 12; d_call: -; clone_size: -; cdr3_nt: TGCGCCAGCAGTGAGGGCAGTTACGAGCAGTACTTC; cdr3_aa: CASSEGSYEQYF
v_call: TRBV2; j_call: TRBJ1-6; cdr3_length: 16; d_call: TRBD1; clone_size: -; cdr3_nt: TGTGCCAGCAGTCAGATGGACAGGGGATATAATTCACCCCTCCACTTT; cdr3_aa: CASSQMDRGYNSPLHF
v_call: TRBV29-1; j_call: TRBJ2-1; cdr3_length: 14; d_call: TRBD1; clone_size: -; cdr3_nt: TGCAGCGTTGAAGTTTACAGGGGGAAGAATGAGCAGTTCTTC; cdr3_aa: CSVEVYRGKNEQFF
v_call: TRBV18; j_call: TRBJ2-1; cdr3_length: 14; d_call: -; clone_size: -; cdr3_nt: TGTGCCAGCTCGCCGGATTTTTTCTACAATGAGCAGTTCTTC; cdr3_aa: CASSPDFFYNEQFF
v_call: TRBV2; j_call: TRBJ1-4; cdr3_length: 14; d_call: TRBD1; clone_size: -; cdr3_nt: TGTGCCAGCAGCCTGGACAGGGCTAATGAAAAACTGTTTTTT; cdr3_aa: CASSLDRANEKLFF
v_call: TRBV6-1; j_call: TRBJ1-1; cdr3_length: 13; d_call: -; clone_size: few; cdr3_nt: TGTGCCAGCAGTGTTACATTACAGGGTGTAGCTTTCTTT; cdr3_aa: CASSVTLQGVAFF
v_call: TRBV6-5; j_call: TRBJ2-7; cdr3_length: 15; d_call: -; clone_size: few; cdr3_nt: TGTGCCAGCAGTTACGGGGGATTAGGGTCCTACGAGCAGTACTTC; cdr3_aa: CASSYGGLGSYEQYF
v_call: TRBV27; j_call: TRBJ2-7; cdr3_length: 16; d_call: -; clone_size: -; cdr3_nt: TGTGCCAGCAGTTTAAGACGCCAGGGTACAGTCTACGAGCAGTACTTC; cdr3_aa: CASSLRRQGTVYEQYF
v_call: TRBV18; j_call: TRBJ2-5; cdr3_length: 13; d_call: TRBD1; clone_size: once; cdr3_nt: TGTGCCAGCTCTCCTGGACAGGGAGAGACCCAGTACTTC; cdr3_aa: CASSPGQGETQYF
v_call: TRBV5-1; j_call: TRBJ2-7; cdr3_length: 15; d_call: TRBD2; clone_size: -; cdr3_nt: TGCGCCAGCAGCCCCCTAGCGGGTCCGGAGTACGAGCAGTACTTC; cdr3_aa: CASSPLAGPEYEQYF
v_call: TRBV7-3; j_call: TRBJ2-7; cdr3_length: 14; d_call: -; clone_size: -; cdr3_nt: TGTGCCAGCAGCCAGACGGGGAGCTCCTACGAGCAGTACTTC; cdr3_aa: CASSQTGSSYEQYF
v_call: TRBV4-2; j_call: TRBJ2-7; cdr3_length: 14; d_call: -; clone_size: -; cdr3_nt: TGTGCCAGCAGCCTTAGTCCTTATTCCTACGAGCAGTACTTC; cdr3_aa: CASSLSPYSYEQYF
v_call: TRBV28; j_call: TRBJ1-2; cdr3_length: 14; d_call: -; clone_size: -; cdr3_nt: TGTGCCAGCAGTTTCTCAGGATCCCCTAATGGCTACACCTTC; cdr3_aa: CASSFSGSPNGYTF
v_call: TRBV15; j_call: TRBJ1-4; cdr3_length: 15; d_call: -; clone_size: -; cdr3_nt: TGTGCCACCAGCAGAGATCCTGCAACTAATGAAAAACTGTTTTTT; cdr3_aa: CATSRDPATNEKLFF
v_call: TRBV15; j_call: TRBJ2-7; cdr3_length: 12; d_call: -; clone_size: -; cdr3_nt: TGTGCCACCAGCAGTTCTCAATACGAGCAGTACTTC; cdr3_aa: CATSSSQYEQYF
v_call: TRBV5-1; j_call: TRBJ1-2; cdr3_length: 14; d_call: TRBD1; clone_size: -; cdr3_nt: TGCGCCAGCAGCTTGGAGCCAGGGGGTTATGGCTACACCTTC; cdr3_aa: CASSLEPGGYGYTF
v_call: TRBV6-5; j_call: TRBJ2-1; cdr3_length: 11; d_call: -; clone_size: -; cdr3_nt: TGTGCCAGCAGAGAATACAATGAGCAGTTCTTC; cdr3_aa: CASREYNEQFF
v_call: TRBV29-1; j_call: TRBJ1-4; cdr3_length: 8; d_call: -; clone_size: -; cdr3_nt: TGCAGCGTTGAAGGGGGTTTTTTT; cdr3_aa: CSVEGGFF
v_call: TRBV25-1; j_call: TRBJ1-4; cdr3_length: 15; d_call: TRBD1; clone_size: -; cdr3_nt: TGTGCCAGCAGTGAGCACAGGGGGGTAAATGAAAAACTGTTTTTT; cdr3_aa: CASSEHRGVNEKLFF
v_call: TRBV15; j_call: TRBJ1-4; cdr3_length: 15; d_call: -; clone_size: -; cdr3_nt: TGTGCCACCAGCAGAGGAGGGGGGCCTAATGAAAAACTGTTTTTT; cdr3_aa: CATSRGGGPNEKLFF
v_call: TRBV4-2; j_call: TRBJ1-2; cdr3_length: 13; d_call: -; clone_size: -; cdr3_nt: TGTGCCAGCAGCCAAGATTATGGTTTTGGCTACACCTTC; cdr3_aa: CASSQDYGFGYTF
v_call: TRBV5-6; j_call: TRBJ1-1; cdr3_length: 14; d_call: -; clone_size: -; cdr3_nt: TGTGCCAGCAGCTTGCAACAGGTGAACACTGAAGCTTTCTTT; cdr3_aa: CASSLQQVNTEAFF
v_call: TRBV7-6; j_call: TRBJ2-7; cdr3_length: 15; d_call: -; clone_size: -; cdr3_nt: TGTGCCAGCAGCTCCGGTAACAGTGTTCTCTACGAGCAGTACTTC; cdr3_aa: CASSSGNSVLYEQYF
v_call: TRBV5-1; j_call: TRBJ2-1; cdr3_length: 19; d_call: TRBD2; clone_size: -; cdr3_nt: TGCGCCAGCAGCACCGCCCTAGCGGGGGGCCTAAGCTCCTACAATGAGCAGTTCTTC; cdr3_aa: CASSTALAGGLSSYNEQFF
v_call: TRBV11-2; j_call: TRBJ1-5; cdr3_length: 15; d_call: -; clone_size: few; cdr3_nt: TGTGCCAGCAGCCGCGACAGCAATCGCAATCAGCCCCAGCATTTT; cdr3_aa: CASSRDSNRNQPQHF
v_call: TRBV19; j_call: TRBJ2-5; cdr3_length: 17; d_call: TRBD1; clone_size: -; cdr3_nt: TGTGCCAGTAGTATAGGGGCACAGGGGGCCGGGGGAGAGACCCAGTACTTC; cdr3_aa: CASSIGAQGAGGETQYF